Below, 16 T cell receptor beta chains from the same sample are listed, as sequenced in a study of response to subunit inactivated influenza vaccine. TCRdb processed the RT-PCR reads anew with MiXCR; each CDR3 protein has one entry. The sample lists about 540,000 distinct CDR3 sequences, around a quarter occurring once. These data also formed part of another study, on T cells expressing NK-cell markers. That investigation notes: 5'RACE template switching built TCR beta cDNA with unique molecular identifiers.

The source was CD4+ T cells sorted from PBMCs, collected 11 to 12 days after vaccination. The receptors come from a man over 45 who received an inactivated influenza vaccine.

DNA for the CDR3: TGCAGTGCTAGGAACCCAGCAGGGAATCAGCCCCAGCATTTT. This gives the protein CSARNPAGNQPQHF. The V call is TRBV20-1, the J call TRBJ1-5, with D perhaps matching TRBD1 (5 bases). V was shortened by 3 bases and J by 4 bases, with 13 bases between the two germline ends. Per the germline V gene, CDR1 is DFQATT and CDR2 is SNEGSKA (reference sequence). This CDR3 contains 14 residues.

The J gene is TRBJ1-2, the V gene TRBV7-9; 8 bases map to TRBD1. The CDR3 length is 16 residues. J gave up 2 bases and V 0 bases, and 5 bases lay outside the gene matches. Per germline, CDR1 SEHNR and CDR2 FQNEAQ (reference sequence). The DNA for the CDR3 is TGTGCCAGCAGCTTAGCGCCAGGGACAGGCAACTATGGCTACACCTTC. Translated: CASSLAPGTGNYGYTF.

The chain uses TRBV7-2 and TRBJ1-2; 7 bases match TRBD1. CDR3 length: 14 amino acids. Germline V gene sequence: CDR1 SGHTA, CDR2 FQGNSA. J lost 5 bases, V lost 1 base, and 4 bases had no gene match. CDR3 in DNA: TGTGCCAGCAGCTTAGGTACGGGACAGTATGGCTACACCTTC. Encoded protein: CASSLGTGQYGYTF.

This clonotype was found a few times. As DNA, the CDR3 is TGTGCCAGCAGCTCATTTAACAACGAGCAGTACTTC. Amino acids: CASSSFNNEQYF. The chain is built from TRBV7-9 and TRBJ2-7; D is undetermined. This CDR3 has 12 amino acids. V was trimmed by 4 bases and J by 5 bases, leaving 9 bases between them. Germline V gene data show CDR1 as SEHNR and CDR2 as FQNEAQ (reference sequence).

The gene calls are TRBV3-1 and TRBJ2-1; 11 bases align to TRBD2. Per germline, CDR1 LGHDT and CDR2 YNNKEL (reference sequence). There are 17 residues in the CDR3. Trimming cost V 1 base and J 3 bases; bases outside gene matches: 5. CDR3 bases: TGTGCCAGCAGCCAAGTGGGACTAGCGGACGTCTACAATGAGCAGTTCTTC. Its protein is CASSQVGLADVYNEQFF.

This chain links TRBV29-1 with TRBJ2-2; no clear D. V was cut by 5 bases and J by 1 base, with 8 bases left in between. Germline V CDR1 and CDR2: SQVTM, ANQGSEA. This CDR3 is 13 amino acids long. CDR3 sequence (DNA): TGCAGCGTTCAGGTGGGGAACACCGGGGAGCTGTTTTTT. It translates to CSVQVGNTGELFF.

This clonotype was seen a few times. The CDR3 is CASSLGTGTQPQHF. Written as DNA, the CDR3 is TGTGCCAGCAGCTTGGGGACAGGGACTCAGCCCCAGCATTTT. This chain uses TRBV5-5 with TRBJ1-5; 8 nucleotides line up with TRBD1. With 0 bases clipped from V and 6 bases from J, the junction kept 2 bases outside the gene matches. The CDR3 extends over 14 amino acids. CDR1 is SGHKS and CDR2 is YYEKEE in the germline V gene (reference sequence).

Ten or more counts support this clonotype. The DNA of the CDR3 is TGTGCCAGCTCACAAGACAGGGGCGAGCAGTACTTC. Translation: CASSQDRGEQYF. This chain links TRBV14 with TRBJ2-7, with 8 bases identical to TRBD1. CDR1 is SGHDN, CDR2 FVKESK, per germline. CDR3 length equals 12 residues. J lost 6 bases, V lost 8 bases, and 6 bases had no gene match.

In this sample, this clonotype turned up a few times. The CDR3 reads CSGRETTNEKLFF. The CDR3 coding sequence is TGCAGCGGGCGGGAGACAACTAATGAAAAACTGTTTTTT. This rearrangement joins TRBV29-1 to TRBJ1-4; D gene ambiguous. The CDR3 spans 13 residues. Germline CDR1 and CDR2: SQVTM and ANQGSEA. V was shortened by 7 bases and J by 0 bases, with 9 bases between the two germline ends.

The V call is TRBV4-2, the J call TRBJ2-1; D is undetermined. This CDR3 spans 15 amino acids. Trimming pared 2 bases from V and 0 bases from J, leaving 8 bases between. Germline-derived CDR1 and CDR2 are LGHNA and YNFKEQ. CDR3 loop: CASSQPESSYNEQFF. In nucleotides, the CDR3 is TGTGCCAGCAGCCAACCGGAGAGCTCCTACAATGAGCAGTTCTTC.

J is TRBJ2-6 and V is TRBV2; D not resolved. Trimming took 7 bases from V and 4 from J, leaving 17 bases between them. CDR1 is SNHLY, CDR2 FYNNEI, per germline. The CDR3 is made up of 16 amino acids. CDR3 amino acids: CASTSRVGPGANVLTF. CDR3 sequence (DNA): TGTGCCAGCACATCGCGCGTTGGTCCCGGGGCCAACGTCCTGACTTTC.

The chain uses TRBV5-1 and TRBJ1-3; D is possibly TRBD1 (6 bases). Between the trimmed V and J ends, which lost 1 base and 0 bases, there was a span of 11 bases. This CDR3 has 16 residues. Per germline, CDR1 SGHRS and CDR2 YFSETQ. The CDR3 protein is CASSLSGGLSGNTIYF. In DNA, the CDR3 is TGCGCCAGCAGCTTGTCGGGGGGCCTCTCTGGAAACACCATATATTTT.

The chain uses TRBV23-1 and TRBJ2-7; TRBD1 matches at 7 bases. Being an ORF, TRBV23-1 has a function that is uncertain. The CDR3 is 15 amino acids. V lost 3 bases, J lost 3 bases, and 8 bases stayed unmatched. In DNA, the CDR3 is TGCGCCAGCAGTCATCCTACAGGGGCCCTCTACGAGCAGTACTTC. This translates into CASSHPTGALYEQYF.

This chain joins TRBV12-3 or TRBV12-4 and TRBJ1-5, with unresolved D. V lost 6 bases to trimming and J lost 6 bases, with 12 bases between them. There are 13 residues in the CDR3. The CDR3 DNA reads as TGTGCCAGCAGAGGGAGAGGTAGTCAGCCCCAGCATTTT. This translates into CASRGRGSQPQHF.

There are a few counts of this clonotype. The CDR3 sequence is CASSMGVYEQYF. CDR3 bases: TGTGCCAGTAGTATGGGGGTCTACGAGCAGTACTTC. The gene calls are TRBV19 and TRBJ2-7, with D perhaps being TRBD1 or TRBD2 (5 bases each). Germline CDR1 LNHDA, CDR2 SQIVND (reference sequence). V shed 3 bases and J shed 3 bases, with 6 bases lying between them. CDR3 length: 12 residues.

The chain links TRBV5-1 to TRBJ1-4; TRBD1 might be the D (6 bases). CDR3 length equals 15 residues. Germline V CDR1 and CDR2: SGHRS, YFSETQ. Trimming pared 4 bases from V and 10 bases from J, leaving 20 bases between. The chain's CDR3 is CASSESRQERGKLFF. DNA for the CDR3: TGCGCCAGCAGCGAAAGTAGACAGGAACGAGGAAAACTGTTTTTT.